This T cell receptor beta chain comes out of a study of blood T cell repertoires in COVID-19. In the source study's methods: Reference gene primer amplification in the assay estimated nucleated cell counts. Repertoires were generated with immunoSEQ multiplex PCR, while TCRdb's copy carries only in-frame clones and drops some. Clonal size and the V and J genes are those of that table, whereas D and trimming came from the DNA. The sample has under 30,000 clones, 86% seen once. The length of the CDR3 is 16 residues. The specimen sequenced was peripheral blood. The receptor was derived from a human donor with acute or convalescent COVID-19. The donor label of this sample is uncertain. The chain joins TRBV12-2 to TRBJ1-1. TRBV12-2 is a listed pseudogene. CDR3 in amino acids: CASRSTASGLNTEAFF. CDR3 nucleotides: TGTGCAAGTCGCTCTACGGCGAGCGGTTTGAACACTGAAGCTTTCTTT.